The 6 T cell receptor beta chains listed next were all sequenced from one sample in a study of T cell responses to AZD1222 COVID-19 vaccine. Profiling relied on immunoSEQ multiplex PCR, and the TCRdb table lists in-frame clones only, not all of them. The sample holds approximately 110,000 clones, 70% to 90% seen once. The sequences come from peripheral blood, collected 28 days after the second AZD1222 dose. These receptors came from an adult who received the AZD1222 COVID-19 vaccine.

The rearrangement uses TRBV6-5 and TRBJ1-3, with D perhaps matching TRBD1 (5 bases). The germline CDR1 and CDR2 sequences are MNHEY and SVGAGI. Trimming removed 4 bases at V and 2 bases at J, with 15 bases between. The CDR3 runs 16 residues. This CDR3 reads CASSSSPDKPGNTIYF. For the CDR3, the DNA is TGTGCCAGCAGTTCCTCTCCGGACAAGCCTGGAAACACCATATATTTT.

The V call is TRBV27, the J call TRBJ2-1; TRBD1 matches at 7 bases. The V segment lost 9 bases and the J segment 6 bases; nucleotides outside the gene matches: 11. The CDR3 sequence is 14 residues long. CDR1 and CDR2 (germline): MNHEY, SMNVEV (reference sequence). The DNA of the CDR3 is TGTGCCAGTCAGCAAGGGGGCCCCTTCAATGAGCAGTTCTTC. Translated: CASQQGGPFNEQFF.

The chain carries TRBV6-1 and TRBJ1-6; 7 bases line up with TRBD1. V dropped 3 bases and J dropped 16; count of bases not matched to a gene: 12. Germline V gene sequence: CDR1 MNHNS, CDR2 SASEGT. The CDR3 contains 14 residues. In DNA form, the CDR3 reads TGTGCCAGCAGTGAGACAGGGCGGCCCAGTAATCTCCACTTT. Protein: CASSETGRPSNLHF.

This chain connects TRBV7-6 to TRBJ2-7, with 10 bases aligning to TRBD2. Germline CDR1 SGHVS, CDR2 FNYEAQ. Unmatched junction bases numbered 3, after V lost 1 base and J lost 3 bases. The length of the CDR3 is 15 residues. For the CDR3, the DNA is TGTGCCAGCAGCTTAGTCCTAGCGGGAGACTACGAGCAGTACTTC. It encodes CASSLVLAGDYEQYF.

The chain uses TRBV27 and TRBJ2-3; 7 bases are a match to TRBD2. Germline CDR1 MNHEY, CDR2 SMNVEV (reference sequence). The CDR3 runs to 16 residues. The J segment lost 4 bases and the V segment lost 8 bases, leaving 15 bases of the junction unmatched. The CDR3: CASGTGRGRGADTQYF. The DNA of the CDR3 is TGTGCCAGCGGAACTGGGCGGGGCCGGGGGGCAGATACGCAGTATTTT.

CDR3 amino acids: CSVRNWNEQFF. CDR3 bases: TGCAGCGTTAGGAATTGGAATGAGCAGTTCTTC. The chain carries TRBV29-1 and TRBJ2-1; no reliable D call. This CDR3 is 11 amino acids long. Germline V CDR1 and CDR2: SQVTM, ANQGSEA. Trimming stripped 5 bases from V and 7 bases from J, with 9 bases between.